The subject of this entry is one TCR beta chain. Its antigen is unknown. A universal primer site came from template switching; cDNA carried unique molecular identifiers. TCRdb re-called the 5' RACE reads with MiXCR, one entry per CDR3 protein. The sample has 1.5 million to 2 million distinct CDR3 sequences; under 35% are singletons. This sample stems from a study of identical twins. Study observations and caveats: Fewer insertions marked abundant cord blood beta clonotypes; young adult naive trended weakly, memory not at all.

Germline values: CDR1 LNHDA, CDR2 SQIVND (reference sequence). With V trimmed by 6 bases and J by 3 bases, 11 bases remained unmatched. The CDR3 runs to 15 residues. Sequenced input: cord blood. The source of this sequence is a newborn girl in good health. The chain employs TRBV19 and TRBJ2-7, with 7 nucleotides matching TRBD1. The CDR3 spells CASRLSRQGFYEQYF. Written as DNA, the CDR3 is TGTGCCAGTAGGCTTTCGAGACAGGGTTTCTACGAGCAGTACTTC.